This T cell receptor beta chain is from a study of OX40 agonist ivuxolimab in advanced cancers. The CDR3 contains 15 residues. Germline V lookup: CDR1 MNHEY, CDR2 SVGAGI. V gave up 2 bases and J gave up 8 bases; unmatched junction bases: 9. This clone appeared a few times. The table came from immunoSEQ multiplex PCR; TCRdb's copy has only in-frame clones and leaves some out. The repertoire has 37,000 or so clones, around three quarters of them found once; the top ten carry approximately 17%. The material was CD4+ or CD8+ T cells sorted from blood, obtained in a trial of the OX40 agonist ivuxolimab. The rearrangement joins TRBV6-5 to TRBJ1-2; 9 nucleotides agree with TRBD1. The receptor comes from an adult with an advanced solid tumor such as melanoma, head and neck, liver or kidney cancer. The DNA for the CDR3 is TGTGCCAGCAGTTACACGGACAGGGGTTCGGGCGGCTACACCTTC. Translated, it gives CASSYTDRGSGGYTF.